This is a list of T cell receptor beta chains from one sample in a study of long-term antiretroviral therapy in people with HIV. Libraries were prepared by immunoSEQ multiplex PCR; TCRdb keeps only in-frame clonotypes and omits some of them. Of tens of thousands of clones in the sample, more than 75% are singletons; the top ten hold 7% to 9.5%. The sample was unsorted PBMCs, taken roughly 4.9 years after starting antiretroviral therapy. These receptors were taken from a man aged 35 to 55 with HIV. The CDR3 runs from the conserved cysteine through the conserved F or W. Each record gives: clone size, J gene, D gene, V gene, CDR3 DNA, CDR3 protein. D genes are given only for firm matches. Only part of the rows carry a size: once, few, many, or a class if the clone is expanded.

size: .
J: TRBJ1-1
D: .
V: TRBV5-1
DNA: TGCGCCAGCAGGCGGACACAGGGAATGAACACTGAAGCTTTCTTT
CDR3: CASRRTQGMNTEAFF

size: .
J: TRBJ1-4
D: .
V: TRBV23-1
DNA: TGCGCCAGCGCCCCCGGGCAGAATGAAAAACTGTTTTTT
CDR3: CASAPGQNEKLFF

size: few
J: TRBJ2-1
D: TRBD2
V: TRBV2
DNA: TGTGCCAGCAGTTTAGCGGGGGCCAATGAGCAGTTCTTC
CDR3: CASSLAGANEQFF

size: .
J: TRBJ1-1
D: TRBD1
V: TRBV27
DNA: TGTGCCAGCAGCCCGGCCGGGACAGGGTACGTAGCTTTCTTT
CDR3: CASSPAGTGYVAFF

size: .
J: TRBJ2-6
D: .
V: TRBV28
DNA: TGTGCCAGCAGACTTGGGGGGATAGGGGTCTCTGGGGCCAACGTCCTGACTTTC
CDR3: CASRLGGIGVSGANVLTF

size: .
J: TRBJ2-7
D: TRBD1
V: TRBV6-5
DNA: TGTGCCAGCAGTTACACCACAGGGGACGAGCAGTACTTC
CDR3: CASSYTTGDEQYF

size: .
J: TRBJ1-1
D: .
V: TRBV19
DNA: TGTGCCAGTAGTATTGGGGAGAACACTGAAGCTTTCTTT
CDR3: CASSIGENTEAFF

size: .
J: TRBJ2-1
D: TRBD2
V: TRBV27
DNA: TGTGCCAGCAGTCCCCCCATAGCGGGGCCCGCCGGGAATGAGCAGTTCTTC
CDR3: CASSPPIAGPAGNEQFF

size: .
J: TRBJ2-3
D: .
V: TRBV11-2
DNA: TGTGCCAGCAGCCCAGGGACTTCTAGCACAGATACGCAGTATTTT
CDR3: CASSPGTSSTDTQYF

size: .
J: TRBJ1-2
D: TRBD1
V: TRBV5-1
DNA: TGCGCCAGCAGCCAGGACAGGGCGAACTATGGCTACACCTTC
CDR3: CASSQDRANYGYTF

size: .
J: TRBJ1-2
D: TRBD1
V: TRBV29-1
DNA: TGCAGCGTGACTACAGGGGGTAGTCATGGCTACACCTTC
CDR3: CSVTTGGSHGYTF

size: .
J: TRBJ2-1
D: TRBD2
V: TRBV5-1
DNA: TGCGCCAGCAGCCTGGGACTAGCGGGGACCTTAGGGAATGAGCAGTTCTTC
CDR3: CASSLGLAGTLGNEQFF

size: .
J: TRBJ1-6
D: TRBD1
V: TRBV7-9
DNA: TGTGCCAGCAGTTTGGGACAGGGGGCGTCCTATAATTCACCCCTCCACTTT
CDR3: CASSLGQGASYNSPLHF

size: few
J: TRBJ2-3
D: .
V: TRBV7-9
DNA: TGTGCCAGCAGCTTAATGACAGGAAGCACAGATACGCAGTATTTT
CDR3: CASSLMTGSTDTQYF

size: .
J: TRBJ2-5
D: .
V: TRBV6-1
DNA: TGTGCCAGCAGTGGGCCCCGGGGGAACCAAGAGACCCAGTACTTC
CDR3: CASSGPRGNQETQYF

size: .
J: TRBJ1-1
D: .
V: TRBV9
DNA: TGTGCCAGCAGCGTAGGCCAAGGGTCAAACACTGAAGCTTTCTTT
CDR3: CASSVGQGSNTEAFF